These T cell receptor beta chains were read from a single sample in a study of patients and donors after allogeneic stem cell transplantation. TCRdb itself ran the RT-PCR reads through MiXCR, one entry per CDR3 protein. The repertoire holds about 410,000 distinct CDR3 sequences, under 20% seen once, with 7.2% in the top ten. Sequencing was done on a sample of blood, either unsorted or a sorted T cell fraction (not recorded which). These receptors were collected from a human donor who was either an allogeneic HSCT recipient or a stem cell or donor lymphocyte infusion donor (not recorded which). It is not recorded whose cells these are; they may come from a transplant donor. Each CDR3 is given with its conserved first and last residue. Each record gives: clone size, V gene, D gene, J gene, CDR3 DNA, CDR3 protein. A D gene is named only where the DNA matches it firmly. For some rows the clone size is stated as once, few or many, or as a class when expanded; others skip it.

abundance: NA; v_gene: TRBV4-2; d_gene: NA; j_gene: TRBJ1-2; CDR3nt: TGTGCCAGCAGCCACAGGGAAGGTGGCTACACCTTC; CDR3aa: CASSHREGGYTF
abundance: few; v_gene: TRBV7-3; d_gene: NA; j_gene: TRBJ2-7; CDR3nt: TGTGCCAGCAGCCCCGGAGGGAGAGGGACCTACGAGCAGTACTTC; CDR3aa: CASSPGGRGTYEQYF
abundance: NA; v_gene: TRBV12-5; d_gene: TRBD2; j_gene: TRBJ2-3; CDR3nt: TGTGCTAGTGGTGACGGGGGGGCCCCCACAGATACGCAGTATTTT; CDR3aa: CASGDGGAPTDTQYF
abundance: few; v_gene: TRBV6-5; d_gene: NA; j_gene: TRBJ1-2; CDR3nt: TGTGCCAGCAGTTACCTTACTACAAGGGCTGGGAATGGCTACACCTTC; CDR3aa: CASSYLTTRAGNGYTF
abundance: few; v_gene: TRBV5-1; d_gene: NA; j_gene: TRBJ2-7; CDR3nt: TGCGCCAGCAGCCCCCCTACGGGGTACGAGCAGTACTTC; CDR3aa: CASSPPTGYEQYF
abundance: NA; v_gene: TRBV5-5; d_gene: TRBD1; j_gene: TRBJ1-2; CDR3nt: TGTGCCAGCAGCTTGTCACGGACAGGAGGCTATGGCTACACCTTC; CDR3aa: CASSLSRTGGYGYTF
abundance: NA; v_gene: TRBV19; d_gene: NA; j_gene: TRBJ1-5; CDR3nt: TGTGCCAGTAGTCTACCGCCGGGACTCGGGGCGGGCGGTCAGCCCCAGCATTTT; CDR3aa: CASSLPPGLGAGGQPQHF
abundance: NA; v_gene: TRBV20-1; d_gene: TRBD1; j_gene: TRBJ1-1; CDR3nt: TGCAGTGCTAGATACGGGACAGGGTTTACTGAAGCTTTCTTT; CDR3aa: CSARYGTGFTEAFF
abundance: NA; v_gene: TRBV6-1; d_gene: NA; j_gene: TRBJ1-2; CDR3nt: TGTGCCAGCAGCCTTTGGACCAAATCCGACAACTATGGCTACACCTTC; CDR3aa: CASSLWTKSDNYGYTF
abundance: NA; v_gene: TRBV30; d_gene: TRBD1; j_gene: TRBJ2-7; CDR3nt: TGTGCCTGGAGGACAATACAGGGGGTTCGGTACGAGCAGTACTTC; CDR3aa: CAWRTIQGVRYEQYF